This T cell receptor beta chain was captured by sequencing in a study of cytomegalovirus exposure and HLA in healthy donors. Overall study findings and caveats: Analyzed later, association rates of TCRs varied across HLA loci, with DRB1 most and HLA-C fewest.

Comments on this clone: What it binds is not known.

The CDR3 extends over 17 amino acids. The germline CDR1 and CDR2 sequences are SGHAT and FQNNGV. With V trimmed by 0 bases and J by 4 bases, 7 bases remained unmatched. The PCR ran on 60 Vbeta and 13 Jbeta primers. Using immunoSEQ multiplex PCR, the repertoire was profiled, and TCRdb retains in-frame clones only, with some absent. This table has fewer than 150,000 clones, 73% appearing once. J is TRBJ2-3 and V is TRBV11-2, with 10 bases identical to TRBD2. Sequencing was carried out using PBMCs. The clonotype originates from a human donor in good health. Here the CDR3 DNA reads TGTGCCAGCAGCTTAGAGGCGGCTAGCGGGGGTTCAGATACGCAGTATTTT. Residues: CASSLEAASGGSDTQYF.